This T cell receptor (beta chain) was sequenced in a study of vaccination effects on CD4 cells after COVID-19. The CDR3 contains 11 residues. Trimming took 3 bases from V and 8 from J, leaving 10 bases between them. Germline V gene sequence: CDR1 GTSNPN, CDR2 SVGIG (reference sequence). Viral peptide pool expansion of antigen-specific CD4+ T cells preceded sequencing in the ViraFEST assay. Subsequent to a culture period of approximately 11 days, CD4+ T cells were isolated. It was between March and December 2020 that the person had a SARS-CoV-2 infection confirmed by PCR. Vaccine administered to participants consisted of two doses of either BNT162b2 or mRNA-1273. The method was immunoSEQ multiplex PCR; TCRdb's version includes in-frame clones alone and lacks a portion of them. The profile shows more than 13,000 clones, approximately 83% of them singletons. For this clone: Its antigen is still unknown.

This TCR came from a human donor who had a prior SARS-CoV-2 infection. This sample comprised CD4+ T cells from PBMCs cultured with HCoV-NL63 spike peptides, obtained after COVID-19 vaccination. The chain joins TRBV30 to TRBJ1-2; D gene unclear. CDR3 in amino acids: CAWSWGGGYTF. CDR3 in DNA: TGTGCCTGGAGCTGGGGTGGCGGCTACACCTTC. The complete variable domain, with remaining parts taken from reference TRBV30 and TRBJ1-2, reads SQTIHQWPATLVQPVGSPLSLECTVEGTSNPNLYWYRQAAGRGLQLLFYSVGIGQISSEVPQNLSASRPQDRQFILSSKKLLLSDSGFYLCAWSWGGGYTFGSGTRLTVV.